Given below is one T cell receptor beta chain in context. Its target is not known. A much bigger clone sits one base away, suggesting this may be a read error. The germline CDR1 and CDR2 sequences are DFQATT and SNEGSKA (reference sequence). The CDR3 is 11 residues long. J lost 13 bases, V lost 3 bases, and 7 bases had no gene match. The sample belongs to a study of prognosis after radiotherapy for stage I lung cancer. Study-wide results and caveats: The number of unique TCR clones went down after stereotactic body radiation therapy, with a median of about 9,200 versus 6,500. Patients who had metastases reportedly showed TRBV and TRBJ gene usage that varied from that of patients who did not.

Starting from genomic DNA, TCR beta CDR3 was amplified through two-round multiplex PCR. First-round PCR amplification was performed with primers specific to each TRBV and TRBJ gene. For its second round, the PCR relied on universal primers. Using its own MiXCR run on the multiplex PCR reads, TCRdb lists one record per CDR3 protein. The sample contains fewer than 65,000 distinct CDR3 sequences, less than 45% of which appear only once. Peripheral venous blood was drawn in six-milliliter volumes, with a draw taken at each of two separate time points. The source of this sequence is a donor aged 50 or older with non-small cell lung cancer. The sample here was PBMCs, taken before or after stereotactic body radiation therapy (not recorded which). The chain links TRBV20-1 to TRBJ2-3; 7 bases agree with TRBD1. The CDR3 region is CSARGDSDKYF. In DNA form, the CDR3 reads TGCAGTGCTAGGGGGGACAGTGACAAGTATTTT.